This is a list of T cell receptor beta chains from one sample in a study of T-cell reconstitution after alpha-beta-depleted transplantation in children. Via MiXCR, TCRdb re-called the PCR reads, giving one row per CDR3 protein. This table has 150,000 to 250,000 distinct CDR3 sequences, 6.3% appearing once. Here the sequenced sample was PBMCs, taken before TCRalphabeta/CD19-depleted stem cell transplant. The source is a girl under two years old with combined immunodeficiency, due to receive a stem cell transplant. CDR3s include the opening cysteine and the closing phenylalanine or tryptophan. A D gene is named only where the DNA matches it firmly. Not every row has a clone size; where given, it reads once, few, many or a size class.

d_call | j_call | v_call | clone_size | cdr3_nt | cdr3_aa
. | TRBJ2-5 | TRBV24-1 | many | TGTGCCACCAGTGATTTACCAGGCGGAGAGACCCAGTACTTC | CATSDLPGGETQYF
. | TRBJ2-5 | TRBV11-2 | many | TGTGCCAGCAGCTTTCCGGTGGTAGGGGAGACCCAGTACTTC | CASSFPVVGETQYF
TRBD2 | TRBJ2-1 | TRBV10-3 | many | TGTGCCATCAGTGTCGGGCTAGCGGGGCTGATCTCCTACAATGAGCAGTTCTTC | CAISVGLAGLISYNEQFF
. | TRBJ2-7 | TRBV21-1 | many | TGTGCCAGCAGCAAAGAGCCGGGACTAGCGGCCGTCTCCTACGAGCAGTACTTC | CASSKEPGLAAVSYEQYF
TRBD2 | TRBJ2-7 | TRBV6-5 | many | TGTGCCAGCAGTCCCGGACTAGCGGGTATGTCCTACGAGCAGTACTTC | CASSPGLAGMSYEQYF
TRBD1 | TRBJ2-1 | TRBV7-2 | many | TGTGCCAGCAGCTGGGGACAGGGGGCGGGAAATGAGCAGTTCTTC | CASSWGQGAGNEQFF
. | TRBJ2-3 | TRBV29-1 | many | TGCAGCGTTGGCCTCGGGGCCTTAGTCACAGATACGCAGTATTTT | CSVGLGALVTDTQYF
TRBD1 | TRBJ2-7 | TRBV5-4 | few | TGTGCCAGCAGCCCGGAACAGGGGGACTACGAGCAGTACTTC | CASSPEQGDYEQYF
. | TRBJ2-1 | TRBV2 | many | TGTGCCAGCGCGGGGAACAGGGACTCCTACAATGAGCAGTTCTTC | CASAGNRDSYNEQFF
TRBD1 | TRBJ2-7 | TRBV3-1 | . | TGTGCCAGCTGCCTAAGATTTGGGACCGGGACAGGGGTGTCGGAGCAGTACTTC | CASCLRFGTGTGVSEQYF
TRBD1 | TRBJ2-4 | TRBV4-1 | many | TGCGCCAGCAGCCAAGATGGGACAGGAAACATTCAGTACTTC | CASSQDGTGNIQYF
. | TRBJ2-1 | TRBV6-1 | few | TGTGCCAGCAGCCGTCAACAAGGGTTGCACCACAATGAGCAGTTCTTC | CASSRQQGLHHNEQFF
. | TRBJ2-4 | TRBV29-1 | many | TGCAGCGTTGAGTGGGGGTCCAAAAACATTCAGTACTTC | CSVEWGSKNIQYF
. | TRBJ2-1 | TRBV25-1 | many | TGTGCCAGCAGTGAATCTAGGAATGAGCAGTTCTTC | CASSESRNEQFF
. | TRBJ2-7 | TRBV4-3 | many | TGCGCCAGCAGCCAAAGTGAGGCCCGCGAGCAGTACTTC | CASSQSEAREQYF
. | TRBJ2-1 | TRBV4-3 | many | TGCGCCAGCAGCCAAGACCCAGGGAGGAATGAGCAGTTCTTC | CASSQDPGRNEQFF
. | TRBJ2-2 | TRBV15 | many | TGTGCCACCAGCAGAGACTCCTCTATTGCGGAGCTGTTTTTT | CATSRDSSIAELFF
TRBD2 | TRBJ2-7 | TRBV7-9 | many | TGTGCCAGCAGCTCGTGGGCTGGGAGGGACTCCTACGAGCAGTACTTC | CASSSWAGRDSYEQYF
TRBD2 | TRBJ2-3 | TRBV29-1 | . | TGCAGCGTGGAGTCTCTCGGACTAGCGGGAGTAGAGTATTTT | CSVESLGLAGVEYF
. | TRBJ2-1 | TRBV24-1 | many | TGTGCCACCAGTGATTACGCTGAGCAGTTCTTC | CATSDYAEQFF
. | TRBJ2-1 | TRBV28 | many | TGTGCCAGCAGTTTACCCGAGGCCCTTAATGAGCAGTTCTTC | CASSLPEALNEQFF
. | TRBJ1-2 | TRBV20-1 | many | TGCAGTGCCCATCATGGCTACACCTTC | CSAHHGYTF
. | TRBJ1-2 | TRBV28 | many | TGTGCCGCAAGGGGGAGTTCCTTACATTATGGCTACACCTTC | CAARGSSLHYGYTF
. | TRBJ2-3 | TRBV27 | few | TGTGCCAGCAGTCTCCGGGACACGTCAGGGGATGAGGCAGATACGCAGTATTTT | CASSLRDTSGDEADTQYF
. | TRBJ2-7 | TRBV28 | many | TGTGCCAGCAGTTCCAATTTCGGAGGGGGTTACGAGCAGTACTTC | CASSSNFGGGYEQYF
TRBD1 | TRBJ2-1 | TRBV24-1 | few | TGTGCCACCAGTGATTTGTGGCAGGGGGTGTGCTCCTACAATGAGCAGTTCTTC | CATSDLWQGVCSYNEQFF
TRBD1 | TRBJ1-6 | TRBV29-1 | many | TGCAGCGTTGGGACAGGGTATAATTCACCCCTCCACTTT | CSVGTGYNSPLHF
. | TRBJ2-7 | TRBV6-1 | many | TGTGCCAGCATACGGGACCGTTCCTACGAGCAGTACTTC | CASIRDRSYEQYF
. | TRBJ2-1 | TRBV7-9 | many | TGTGCCAGCAGCTTGTGGCGAGCGGCCATCTACAATGAGCAGTTCTTC | CASSLWRAAIYNEQFF
. | TRBJ2-5 | TRBV20-1 | many | TGCAGTGCTAGAGATCTATTGGGGCAAGAGACCCAGTACTTC | CSARDLLGQETQYF
. | TRBJ2-1 | TRBV4-2 | many | TGTGCCAGCAGCCCATCCCCGGGGCGGGGTCCGTTCTTC | CASSPSPGRGPFF
TRBD1 | TRBJ2-3 | TRBV7-9 | . | TGTGCCAGCAGCCGGGACAGTAGCACAGATACGCAGTATTTT | CASSRDSSTDTQYF
. | TRBJ1-2 | TRBV19 | many | TGTGCCAGTAGTAGAGACAGGAACTATGGCTACACCTTC | CASSRDRNYGYTF
. | TRBJ2-5 | TRBV7-7 | many | TGTGCTAGCAGCTACCGGGACATCCCAGGGGAGACCCAGTACTTC | CASSYRDIPGETQYF
TRBD2 | TRBJ2-1 | TRBV2 | few | TGTGCCAGCAGTGAAGCGGATCTAGCGGGAGTAACCATGCCGAAGAACTCCTACAATGAGCAGTTCTTC | CASSEADLAGVTMPKNSYNEQFF
TRBD2 | TRBJ2-1 | TRBV5-5 | many | TGTGCCAGCAGCTCGGGACTAGCGAAGTACAATGAGCAGTTCTTC | CASSSGLAKYNEQFF
. | TRBJ2-1 | TRBV9 | many | TGTGCCAGCAGCGGGAGTTCAAGTGAGCAGTTCTTC | CASSGSSSEQFF
. | TRBJ2-7 | TRBV12-3/TRBV12-4 | . | TGTGCCAGCAGGATAGCCCCGGGGTACGGTTACGAGCAGTACTTC | CASRIAPGYGYEQYF
. | TRBJ2-5 | TRBV4-1 | few | TGCGCCAGCAGCCAAGATCCTTGGGAGACCCAGTACTTC | CASSQDPWETQYF
. | TRBJ1-6 | TRBV12-3/TRBV12-4 | few | TGTGCCAGCAGTTTTACCGGGACGGCACATTCACCCCTCCACTTT | CASSFTGTAHSPLHF
TRBD1 | TRBJ1-5 | TRBV29-1 | many | TGCAGCGTAGGCAGGGGGTACGGGCAGCCCCAGCATTTT | CSVGRGYGQPQHF
TRBD1 | TRBJ2-3 | TRBV4-1 | many | TGCGCCAGCAGCCCAATACTACTGGACAGGGCCACAGATACGCAGTATTTT | CASSPILLDRATDTQYF
. | TRBJ2-1 | TRBV28 | many | TGTGCCAGCAGGACCTTCGGCTACAATGAGCAGTTCTTC | CASRTFGYNEQFF
TRBD2 | TRBJ2-3 | TRBV7-2 | few | TGTGCCAGCTCTAGAGTCGGGACTAGCGACACAGATACGCAGTATTTT | CASSRVGTSDTDTQYF
. | TRBJ1-1 | TRBV7-9 | many | TGTGCCAGCAGCCGCGGGGGGATGAACACTGAAGCTTTCTTT | CASSRGGMNTEAFF